This T cell receptor (beta chain) was identified during a study of blood T cell repertoires in COVID-19. For the study at large: COVID-19 samples collected from the United States, Italy and Spain covered acute and convalescent phases. The analysed material was cDNA or gDNA that came from T cells, B-cell-depleted T cells, or PBMCs.

Germline CDR1 reads SGHAT; CDR2 reads FQNNGV. CDR3 size: 15 residues. Germline trimming cut 5 bases from V and 0 bases from J; bases unmatched to any gene: 4. This clone was recorded only once. How the authors handled the data: The assay estimated nucleated cells by amplifying reference gene primers. Assay used: immunoSEQ multiplex PCR; TCRdb lists only in-frame clones, some missing. Clone size and V and J calls were adopted from that table, with D and trimming inferred from the DNA. The data show hundreds of thousands of clones, about four fifths seen once. The V gene is TRBV11-2, the J gene TRBJ2-5; 9 bases match TRBD1. This receptor was obtained from a woman aged 40 to 49 with active or convalescent COVID-19. The source material was peripheral blood. CDR3 coding DNA: TGTGCCAGCAGCGGGGGACAGGGAGACCAAGAGACCCAGTACTTC. This sequence encodes CASSGGQGDQETQYF.